Sequencing of this T cell receptor beta chain was carried out in a study of blood T cells in healthy people across ages. Study background: About one barcoded beta molecule per two T cells was the capture yield of template switching.

This clonotype was found a few times. Compared with germline, one end of the junction differs, possibly owing to a read error. A second PCR of 7 to 11 cycles used a sample-barcoded 5' primer and a J-beta primer mix. Each TCR beta cDNA got a 12-nucleotide random molecular identifier. TCRdb passed the 5' RACE reads through MiXCR, listing each CDR3 protein once. The sample contains around 1.1 million distinct CDR3 sequences, around two fifths of which appear only once. CDR3 size: 14 residues. Germline V gene sequence: CDR1 SQVTM, CDR2 ANQGSEA. This chain joins TRBV29-1 and TRBJ2-1; TRBD1 is a possible D gene (6 bases). Sequenced sample: blood. This clonotype originated in a man between 18 and 35 years old in good health. The CDR3 nucleotides are TGCAGCCTTGACCAGGGGCTCACCTACAATGAGCAGTTCTTC. Its protein product is CSLDQGLTYNEQFF.